The 28 T cell receptor beta chains below come from one sample, sequenced in a study of T-cell reconstitution after alpha-beta-depleted transplantation in children. Unique molecular identifiers featured in how the TCRbeta library was prepared. A single record per CDR3 protein comes from TCRdb applying MiXCR to the PCR reads. The profile covers around 700,000 distinct CDR3 sequences, with roughly 13% appearing a single time and roughly 0.84% taken by the ten largest. This sample comprised PBMCs, obtained before TCRalphabeta/CD19-depleted stem cell transplant. The receptors here all came from a girl aged 2 to 10 with congenital amegakaryocytic thrombocytopenia, due to receive a stem cell transplant.

In this sample, this clonotype turned up many times. The CDR3 spells CASSDGNTDTQYF. The CDR3 coding sequence is TGCGCCAGCAGCGACGGAAACACAGATACGCAGTATTTT. The J gene is TRBJ2-3, the V gene TRBV5-1, with unresolved D. Germline loops: CDR1 SGHRS, CDR2 YFSETQ. The V end lost 4 bases, the J end lost 2 bases, and 8 bases lay between the germline ends. This CDR3 has 13 amino acids.

The gene calls are TRBV30 and TRBJ2-3; the D gene is possibly TRBD1 (5 bases). Trimming cost V 3 bases and J 0 bases, with 13 bases left between them. Germline V gene lookup returns CDR1 GTSNPN and CDR2 SVGIG (reference sequence). This CDR3 spans 15 amino acids. CDR3 sequence: CAWRVQVPSTDTQYF. As DNA, the CDR3 is TGTGCCTGGAGAGTACAGGTACCGAGCACAGATACGCAGTATTTT.

This clonotype was observed a few times. The chain employs TRBV14 and TRBJ2-1, with a weak D call TRBD1 (5 bases). CDR3 length: 15 residues. Germline loops: CDR1 SGHDN, CDR2 FVKESK. V shed 4 bases and J shed 6 bases, with 16 bases lying between them. The CDR3 is CASSLIGQPTNEQFF. The CDR3 DNA reads TGTGCCAGCAGCCTTATTGGACAACCCACCAATGAGCAGTTCTTC.

This clonotype came up many times. In nucleotides, the CDR3 is TGCAGTGCTCCGTCCCTCGAGACAGGGTCCTACGAGCAGTACTTC. This translates into CSAPSLETGSYEQYF. V gene TRBV20-1 combines with J gene TRBJ2-7; 7 bases are a match to TRBD1. In germline, CDR1 is DFQATT, CDR2 SNEGSKA (reference sequence). The CDR3 spans 15 residues. The ends lost 5 bases at V and 1 base at J; junction bases unmatched: 11.

V and J are TRBV28 and TRBJ2-7, with 7 bases fitting TRBD2. This CDR3 is 13 amino acids long. The junction had 8 bases not matched to a gene; V was cut back by 7 bases and J by 5 bases. CDR1 is MDHEN and CDR2 is SYDVKM in the germline V gene. The CDR3 DNA sequence: TGTGCCAGCACCCTCAGACGGGAGGACGAGCAGTACTTC. The encoded protein is CASTLRREDEQYF.

There are many counts of this clonotype. The chain carries TRBV5-1 and TRBJ2-5; TRBD1 agrees at 8 bases. Unmatched junction bases numbered 2, after V lost 0 bases and J lost 1 base. Germline V gives CDR1 SGHRS, CDR2 YFSETQ. The CDR3 runs to 15 residues. CDR3 DNA: TGCGCCAGCAGCTTGGTGGACAGGGTCCAAGAGACCCAGTACTTC. This gives the protein CASSLVDRVQETQYF. The full variable domain, in which reference TRBV5-1 and TRBJ2-5 provide the parts outside the CDR3, is KAGVTQTPRYLIKTRGQQVTLSCSPISGHRSVSWYQQTPGQGLQFLFEYFSETQRNKGNFPGRFSGRQFSNSRSEMNVSTLELGDSALYLCASSLVDRVQETQYFGPGTRLLVL.

This clonotype was detected only a few times. The gene calls are TRBV5-1 and TRBJ2-3, with D perhaps TRBD1 or TRBD2 (5 bases each). The CDR3 contains 14 residues. CDR1 SGHRS and CDR2 YFSETQ come from the germline V gene. The V end was cut by 4 bases, the J end by 4 bases, with 13 bases between. As DNA, the CDR3 is TGCGCCAGCAGCCCGGGACCAGGACCAGATACGCAGTATTTT. Translation: CASSPGPGPDTQYF. Full variable domain (outside the CDR3, taken from reference TRBV5-1 and TRBJ2-3): KAGVTQTPRYLIKTRGQQVTLSCSPISGHRSVSWYQQTPGQGLQFLFEYFSETQRNKGNFPGRFSGRQFSNSRSEMNVSTLELGDSALYLCASSPGPGPDTQYFGPGTRLTVL.

In regard to this clonotype: A much larger clone sits a single nucleotide away, making a read error possible. The rearrangement links TRBV28 to TRBJ1-6; no reliable D call. Trimming took 7 bases from V and 10 from J, leaving 14 bases between them. The germline CDR1 and CDR2 sequences are MDHEN and SYDVKM. The length of the CDR3 is 13 residues. CDR3 sequence (DNA): TGTGCCAGCACCATTGGAGTCAGATCACCCCTCCACTTT. Translation: CASTIGVRSPLHF.

The chain recombines TRBV2 with TRBJ2-2; D is ambiguous. V lost 6 bases and J 6 bases, leaving 8 bases between the germline ends. Germline CDR1 is SNHLY and CDR2 is FYNNEI. The CDR3 is 12 residues long. CDR3 coding DNA: TGTGCCAGCAGCGGAGACCCCGGGGAGCTGTTTTTT. Protein sequence: CASSGDPGELFF.

The chain has TRBV5-5 and TRBJ2-1; possibly TRBD2 for D (5 bases). Per germline, CDR1 SGHKS and CDR2 YYEKEE (reference sequence). CDR3 size: 13 residues. V was pared by 4 bases and J by 9 bases, with 14 bases between. Here the CDR3 reads CASSHPTGSEQFF. The CDR3 DNA is TGTGCCAGCAGCCACCCTACGGGAAGTGAGCAGTTCTTC.

The chain uses TRBV7-3 and TRBJ2-3; 7 positions match TRBD2. Germline V gene sequence: CDR1 SGHTA, CDR2 FQGTGA. Unmatched junction bases numbered 7, after V lost 0 bases and J lost 4 bases. The CDR3 extends over 16 amino acids. In nucleotides, the CDR3 is TGTGCCAGCAGCTTAACTAGCGGGCGGGGCTCAGATACGCAGTATTTT. Protein: CASSLTSGRGSDTQYF.

This clonotype came up many times. This chain links TRBV20-1 with TRBJ2-1, with unresolved D. Deletions cut 0 bases from V and 2 bases from J, with 8 bases between. This CDR3 comprises 14 residues. Germline values: CDR1 DFQATT, CDR2 SNEGSKA (reference sequence). This CDR3 reads CSARDTLPYNEQFF. CDR3 sequence (DNA): TGCAGTGCTAGAGACACCCTCCCCTACAATGAGCAGTTCTTC.

This chain joins TRBV10-3 and TRBJ2-2, with 7 bases identical to TRBD2. The CDR3 runs 20 residues. Germline V gene data show CDR1 as ENHRY and CDR2 as SYGVKD. J lost 2 bases, V lost 5 bases, and 20 bases had no gene match. The CDR3 spells CAISQPLAYQRGINTGELFF. The CDR3 nucleotides are TGTGCCATCAGTCAGCCACTAGCGTACCAAAGAGGAATAAACACCGGGGAGCTGTTTTTT.

This clonotype has a handful of counts. The V gene is TRBV7-9, the J gene TRBJ2-3; D remains ambiguous. Germline CDR1 and CDR2: SEHNR and FQNEAQ (reference sequence). V lost 5 bases to trimming and J lost 4 bases, with 13 bases between them. The CDR3 extends over 14 amino acids. CDR3 loop: CASSHRAWPDTQYF. CDR3 sequence (DNA): TGTGCCAGCAGCCATCGGGCATGGCCAGATACGCAGTATTTT.

The rearrangement uses TRBV2 and TRBJ1-1; D perhaps matches TRBD1 (6 bases). From germline, CDR1 is SNHLY and CDR2 FYNNEI. The CDR3 extends over 14 amino acids. Trimming pared 5 bases from V and 5 bases from J, leaving 15 bases between. DNA of the CDR3: TGTGCCAGCAGTTCCCGAACAGGGCAGACTGAAGCTTTCTTT. Amino acids: CASSSRTGQTEAFF.

This clonotype was observed at least ten times. In DNA, the CDR3 is TGTGCCAGCAGCCGAGCGGGAGCCAAGGAAGAGACCCAGTACTTC. This gives the protein CASSRAGAKEETQYF. V usage is TRBV3-1 and J usage is TRBJ2-5, with 8 bases that match TRBD2. V shed 4 bases, J shed 3 bases, and the junction held 7 bases outside the gene matches. The length of the CDR3 is 15 residues. Looked up from germline, CDR1 is LGHDT and CDR2 is YNNKEL (reference sequence).

In its sample, this clonotype was seen many times. J is TRBJ2-1 and V is TRBV21-1; whether TRBD1, the table's D call, matches the DNA was not checked. TRBV21-1 is shown as a pseudogene. The CDR3 totals 14 residues. The CDR3 loop is CASSKGGSYNEQFF. The CDR3 bases are TGTGCCAGCAGCAAAGGGGGGTCCTACAATGAGCAGTTCTTC.

This clonotype came up many times. V and J are TRBV20-1 and TRBJ2-1, with D perhaps matching TRBD2 (6 bases). Germline V gives CDR1 DFQATT, CDR2 SNEGSKA (reference sequence). V shed 5 bases and J shed 3 bases, with 11 bases lying between them. The CDR3 extends over 13 amino acids. CDR3: CSAVLADYNEQFF. The CDR3 DNA follows: TGCAGTGCTGTACTAGCAGACTACAATGAGCAGTTCTTC.

This clonotype has ten or more counts. The V call is TRBV6-1, the J call TRBJ1-2; TRBD1 is a possible D gene (5 bases). Per germline, CDR1 MNHNS and CDR2 SASEGT. This CDR3 is built from 16 residues. V was shortened by 6 bases and J by 2 bases, with 19 bases between the two germline ends. Here the CDR3 reads CASSRAVGRKNYGYTF. CDR3 nucleotides: TGTGCCAGCAGCAGAGCCGTGGGACGGAAAAACTATGGCTACACCTTC.

This clonotype was seen at least ten times. The chain uses TRBV7-2 and TRBJ2-7; the match to TRBD2 covers 7 bases. J was trimmed by 4 bases and V by 2 bases; bases with no gene match: 5. CDR1 and CDR2 (germline): SGHTA, FQGNSA. This CDR3 spans 14 amino acids. CDR3 protein: CASSLRLASYEQYF. In DNA form, the CDR3 reads TGTGCCAGCAGCTTAAGACTAGCAAGTTACGAGCAGTACTTC.

This clonotype came up many times. V usage is TRBV29-1 and J usage is TRBJ1-1; 10 bases are shared with TRBD1. This CDR3 comprises 13 residues. Germline V CDR1 and CDR2: SQVTM, ANQGSEA. The V and J ends lost 4 bases and 6 bases, in that order; junction bases with no gene match: 5. CDR3 bases: TGCAGCGTTGTAGGGGACAGGGGAGCTGAAGCTTTCTTT. It encodes CSVVGDRGAEAFF.

This chain uses TRBV5-4 with TRBJ2-5, with D tentatively TRBD1 or TRBD2 (6 bases each). The germline CDR1 and CDR2 sequences are SGHNT and YYREEE (reference sequence). This CDR3 has 20 residues. V was cut by 0 bases and J by 0 bases, with 24 bases left in between. CDR3 sequence reads: CASSLDPLPGGGHNQETQYF. The CDR3, as DNA: TGTGCCAGCAGCTTGGACCCCCTGCCCGGAGGGGGGCACAACCAAGAGACCCAGTACTTC.

Ten or more counts support this clonotype. V and J are TRBV20-1 and TRBJ2-1; 10 positions agree with TRBD2. The V and J ends lost 5 bases and 6 bases, in that order; junction bases with no gene match: 10. Germline V CDR1 and CDR2: DFQATT, SNEGSKA (reference sequence). This CDR3 is 15 amino acids long. The CDR3 DNA sequence: TGCAGTGCTGAGGCTCTAGCGGGAGTCAGCAATGAGCAGTTCTTC. As protein: CSAEALAGVSNEQFF.

This chain joins TRBV5-5 and TRBJ2-1, with a possible D match to TRBD2 (5 bases). This CDR3 has 18 amino acids. Germline loops: CDR1 SGHKS, CDR2 YYEKEE (reference sequence). The V and J ends lost 0 bases and 5 bases respectively, with 21 bases between them. CDR3 bases: TGTGCCAGCAGCTTGGTGCCCCGGGTGGGGAGAACCGACAATGAGCAGTTCTTC. This gives the protein CASSLVPRVGRTDNEQFF.

The chain links TRBV6-6 to TRBJ2-7; D may be TRBD1 or TRBD2 (5 bases each). Trimming removed 9 bases from V and 0 bases from J, with 12 bases in between. CDR3 length: 13 amino acids. Looked up from germline, CDR1 is MNHNY and CDR2 is SVGAGI (reference sequence). CDR3 DNA sequence: TGTGCCAGGTCCTGGGACCGCTCCTACGAGCAGTACTTC. Translating gives CARSWDRSYEQYF.

This clonotype was detected ten times or more. V usage is TRBV20-1 and J usage is TRBJ2-3, with a weak D call TRBD1 (8 bases). The germline gives CDR1 DFQATT, CDR2 SNEGSKA (reference sequence). Trimming cost V 6 bases and J 11 bases, with 15 bases left between them. The CDR3 runs 11 residues. The CDR3 DNA follows: TGCAGTGCGACGACAGGGGAGGGGCAGTATTTT. This encodes CSATTGEGQYF.

The genes are TRBV28 and TRBJ2-1; 7 bases map to TRBD2. This CDR3 is built from 19 residues. V lost 2 bases to trimming and J lost 0 bases; unmatched junction nucleotides: 13. CDR1 and CDR2 from the germline V gene are MDHEN and SYDVKM. CDR3 residues: CASSLVIVAGLSSYNEQFF. CDR3 nucleotides: TGTGCCAGCAGTTTAGTCATAGTAGCGGGCTTAAGCTCCTACAATGAGCAGTTCTTC. The full variable domain, with the rest looked up from reference TRBV28 and TRBJ2-1, is DVKVTQSSRYLVKRTGEKVFLECVQDMDHENMFWYRQDPGLGLRLIYFSYDVKMKEKGDIPEGYSVSREKKERFSLILESASTNQTSMYLCASSLVIVAGLSSYNEQFFGPGTRLTVL.

This clonotype has at least ten counts. The V gene is TRBV24-1, the J gene TRBJ2-1, with 13 nucleotides matching TRBD2. Trimming removed 4 bases from V and 7 bases from J; junction bases left unmatched: 15. From germline, CDR1 is KGHDR and CDR2 SFDVKD. This CDR3 region has 19 residues. CDR3 in amino acids: CATSESGLAGDLRGNEQFF. The DNA of the CDR3 is TGTGCCACCAGTGAAAGTGGACTAGCGGGAGACCTACGTGGAAATGAGCAGTTCTTC.